This T cell receptor beta chain was recorded in a study of T cell repertoires in ileal Crohn's disease. Time point defined: inflamed ileum from the surgical specimen. The method was immunoSEQ multiplex PCR; TCRdb's version includes in-frame clones alone and lacks a portion of them. The repertoire consists of about 17,000 clones, with roughly three quarters occurring once and the leading ten covering 4% to 4.5%. Per the germline V gene, CDR1 is SGHRS and CDR2 is YFSETQ. Trimming removed 2 bases from V and 5 bases from J, with 8 bases in between. This CDR3 is built from 12 residues. V and J are TRBV5-1 and TRBJ2-7; no firm D call. The receptor comes from an adult with Crohn's disease. Material for sequencing was ileal tissue. CDR3 in DNA: TGCGCCAGCAGCTTTCTTTTCGACGAGCAGTACTTC. It is translated as CASSFLFDEQYF.